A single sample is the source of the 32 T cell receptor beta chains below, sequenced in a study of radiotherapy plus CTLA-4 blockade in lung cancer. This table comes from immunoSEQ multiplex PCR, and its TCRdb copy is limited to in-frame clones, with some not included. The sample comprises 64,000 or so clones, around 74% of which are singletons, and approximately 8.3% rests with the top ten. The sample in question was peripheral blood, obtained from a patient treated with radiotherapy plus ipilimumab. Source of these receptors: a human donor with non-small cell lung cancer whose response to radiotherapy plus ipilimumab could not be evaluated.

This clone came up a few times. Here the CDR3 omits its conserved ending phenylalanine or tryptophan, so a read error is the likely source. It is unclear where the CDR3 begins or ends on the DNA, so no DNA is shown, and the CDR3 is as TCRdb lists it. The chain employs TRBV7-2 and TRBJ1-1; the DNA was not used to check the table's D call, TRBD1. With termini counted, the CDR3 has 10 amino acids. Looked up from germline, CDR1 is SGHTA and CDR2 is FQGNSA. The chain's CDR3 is CASSEARSGI.

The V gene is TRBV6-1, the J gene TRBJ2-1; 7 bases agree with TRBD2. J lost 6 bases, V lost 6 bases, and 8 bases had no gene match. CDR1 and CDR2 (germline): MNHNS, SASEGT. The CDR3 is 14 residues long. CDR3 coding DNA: TGTGCCAGCAGCTCCCAGACTAGCTCCAATGAGCAGTTCTTC. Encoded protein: CASSSQTSSNEQFF.

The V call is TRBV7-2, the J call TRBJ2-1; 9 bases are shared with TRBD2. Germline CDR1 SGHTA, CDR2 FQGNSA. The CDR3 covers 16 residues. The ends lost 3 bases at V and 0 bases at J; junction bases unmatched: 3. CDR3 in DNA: TGTGCCAGCAGCTTTAGCGGGGGAAGCTCCTACAATGAGCAGTTCTTC. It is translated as CASSFSGGSSYNEQFF.

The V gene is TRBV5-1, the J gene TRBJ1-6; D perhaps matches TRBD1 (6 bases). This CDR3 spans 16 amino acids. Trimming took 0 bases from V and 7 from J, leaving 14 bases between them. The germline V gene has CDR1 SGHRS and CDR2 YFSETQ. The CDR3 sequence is CASSLEQGSRNSPLHF. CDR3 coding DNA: TGCGCCAGCAGCTTGGAACAGGGTTCAAGGAATTCACCCCTCCACTTT. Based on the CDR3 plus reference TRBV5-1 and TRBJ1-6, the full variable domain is KAGVTQTPRYLIKTRGQQVTLSCSPISGHRSVSWYQQTPGQGLQFLFEYFSETQRNKGNFPGRFSGRQFSNSRSEMNVSTLELGDSALYLCASSLEQGSRNSPLHFGNGTRLTVT.

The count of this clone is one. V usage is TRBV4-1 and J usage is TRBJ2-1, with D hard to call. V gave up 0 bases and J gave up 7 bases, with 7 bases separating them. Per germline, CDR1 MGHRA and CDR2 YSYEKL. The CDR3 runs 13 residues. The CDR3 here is CASSQDYNNEQFF. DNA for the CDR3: TGCGCCAGCAGCCAAGATTATAATAATGAGCAGTTCTTC.

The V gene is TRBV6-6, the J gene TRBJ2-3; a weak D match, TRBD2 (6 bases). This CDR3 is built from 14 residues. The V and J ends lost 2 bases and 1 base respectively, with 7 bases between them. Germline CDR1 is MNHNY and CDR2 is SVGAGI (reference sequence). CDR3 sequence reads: CASSYASGTDTQYF. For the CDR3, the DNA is TGTGCCAGCAGTTACGCTAGCGGCACAGATACGCAGTATTTT.

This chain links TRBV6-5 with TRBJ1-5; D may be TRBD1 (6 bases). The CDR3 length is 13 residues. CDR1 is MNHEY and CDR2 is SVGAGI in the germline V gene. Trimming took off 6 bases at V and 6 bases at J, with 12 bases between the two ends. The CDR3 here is CASSRTVTQPQHF. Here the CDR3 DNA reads TGTGCCAGCAGCCGGACAGTAACTCAGCCCCAGCATTTT.

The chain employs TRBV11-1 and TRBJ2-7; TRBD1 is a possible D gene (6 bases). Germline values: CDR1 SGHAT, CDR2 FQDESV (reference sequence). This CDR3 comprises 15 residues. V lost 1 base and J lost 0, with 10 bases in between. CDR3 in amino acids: CASSLGRDTSYEQYF. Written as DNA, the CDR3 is TGTGCCAGCAGCTTAGGCCGGGACACCTCCTACGAGCAGTACTTC. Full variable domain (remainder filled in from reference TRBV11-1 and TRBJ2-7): EAEVAQSPRYKITEKSQAVAFWCDPISGHATLYWYRQILGQGPELLVQFQDESVVDDSQLPKDRFSAERLKGVDSTLKIQPAELGDSAMYLCASSLGRDTSYEQYFGPGTRLTVT.

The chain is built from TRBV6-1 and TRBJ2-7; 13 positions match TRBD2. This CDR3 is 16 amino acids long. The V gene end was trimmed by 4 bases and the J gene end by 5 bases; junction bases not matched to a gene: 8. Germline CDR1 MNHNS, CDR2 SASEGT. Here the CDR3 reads CASSAPTSGRIHEQYF. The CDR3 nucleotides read TGTGCCAGCAGTGCGCCGACTAGCGGGAGGATCCACGAGCAGTACTTC.

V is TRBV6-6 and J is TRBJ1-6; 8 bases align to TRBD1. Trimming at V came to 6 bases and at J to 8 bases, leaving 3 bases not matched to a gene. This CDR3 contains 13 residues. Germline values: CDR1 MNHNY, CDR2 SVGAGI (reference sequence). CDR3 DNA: TGTGCCAGCAGGGGACAGGTGGATTCACCCCTCCACTTT. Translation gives CASRGQVDSPLHF.

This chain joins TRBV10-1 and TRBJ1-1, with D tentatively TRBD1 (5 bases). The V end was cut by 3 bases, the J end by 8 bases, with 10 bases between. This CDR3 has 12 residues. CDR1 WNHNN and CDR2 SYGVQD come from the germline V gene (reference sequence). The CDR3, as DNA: TGCGCCAGCAGTGACAGGGCCCACGAAGCTTTCTTT. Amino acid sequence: CASSDRAHEAFF.

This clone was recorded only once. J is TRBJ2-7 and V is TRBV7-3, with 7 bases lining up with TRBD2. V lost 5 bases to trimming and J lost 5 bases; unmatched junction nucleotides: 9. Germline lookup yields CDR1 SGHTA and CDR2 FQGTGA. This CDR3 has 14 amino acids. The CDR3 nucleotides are TGTGCCAGCAGCCTTAAGCGGGAAGGTAACGAGCAGTACTTC. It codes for CASSLKREGNEQYF.

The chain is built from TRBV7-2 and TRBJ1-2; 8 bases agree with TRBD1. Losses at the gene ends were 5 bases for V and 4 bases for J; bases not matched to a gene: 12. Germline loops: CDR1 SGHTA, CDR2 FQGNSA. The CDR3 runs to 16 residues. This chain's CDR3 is CASSGIGTGKVYGYTF. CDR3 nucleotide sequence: TGTGCCAGCAGCGGAATAGGGACAGGCAAGGTCTATGGCTACACCTTC. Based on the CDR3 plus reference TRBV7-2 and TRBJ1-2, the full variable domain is GAGVSQSPSNKVTEKGKDVELRCDPISGHTALYWYRQSLGQGLEFLIYFQGNSAPDKSGLPSDRFSAERTGGSVSTLTIQRTQQEDSAVYLCASSGIGTGKVYGYTFGSGTRLTVV.

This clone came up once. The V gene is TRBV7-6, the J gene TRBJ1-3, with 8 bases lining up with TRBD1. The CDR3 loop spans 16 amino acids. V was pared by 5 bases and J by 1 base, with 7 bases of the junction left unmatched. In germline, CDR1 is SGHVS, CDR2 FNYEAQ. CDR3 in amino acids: CASSARQGKSGNTIYF. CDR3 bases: TGTGCCAGCAGCGCAAGACAGGGGAAGTCTGGAAACACCATATATTTT.

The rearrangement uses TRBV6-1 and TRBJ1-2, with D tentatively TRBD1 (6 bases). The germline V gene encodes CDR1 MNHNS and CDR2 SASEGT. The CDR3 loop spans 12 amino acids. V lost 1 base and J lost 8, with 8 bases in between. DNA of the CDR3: TGTGCCAGCAGTGAAGACAGGGCGGGCTACACCTTC. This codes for CASSEDRAGYTF.

CDR3 DNA: TGTGCCAGCAGCGCCCGGACAGGGGCGCAAAAGTACTTCCTTTATGGTCTTTATGGCTACACCTTC. Amino acid sequence: CASSARTGAQKYFLYGLYGYTF. The chain has TRBV21-1 and TRBJ1-2; the table names TRBD1, a call not compared with the DNA. TRBV21-1 corresponds to a pseudogene. This CDR3 is built from 22 residues.

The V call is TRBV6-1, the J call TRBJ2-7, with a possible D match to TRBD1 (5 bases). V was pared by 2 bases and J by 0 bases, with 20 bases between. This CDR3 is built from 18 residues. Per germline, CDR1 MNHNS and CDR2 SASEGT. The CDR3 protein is CASSETVAPGPPSYEQYF. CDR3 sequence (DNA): TGTGCCAGCAGTGAAACCGTCGCCCCAGGGCCCCCCTCCTACGAGCAGTACTTC.

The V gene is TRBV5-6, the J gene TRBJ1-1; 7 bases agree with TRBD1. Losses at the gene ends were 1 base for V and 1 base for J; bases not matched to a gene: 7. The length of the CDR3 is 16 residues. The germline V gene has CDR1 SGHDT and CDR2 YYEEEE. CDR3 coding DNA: TGTGCCAGCAGCTTGATCTGGCGACAGGGGAACACTGAAGCTTTCTTT. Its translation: CASSLIWRQGNTEAFF.

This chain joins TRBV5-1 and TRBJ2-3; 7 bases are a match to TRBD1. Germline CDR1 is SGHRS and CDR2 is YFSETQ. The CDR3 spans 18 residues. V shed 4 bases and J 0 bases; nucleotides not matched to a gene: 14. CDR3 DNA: TGCGCCAGCAGCCAACGCCCCGGGACAGATCCTAGCACAGATACGCAGTATTTT. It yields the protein CASSQRPGTDPSTDTQYF.

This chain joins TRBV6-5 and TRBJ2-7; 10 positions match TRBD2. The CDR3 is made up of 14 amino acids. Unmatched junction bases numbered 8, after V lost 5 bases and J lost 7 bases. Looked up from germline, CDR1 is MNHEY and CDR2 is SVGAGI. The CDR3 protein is CASSPLAGAGEQYF. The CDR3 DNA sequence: TGTGCCAGCAGTCCTCTAGCGGGAGCGGGGGAGCAGTACTTC.

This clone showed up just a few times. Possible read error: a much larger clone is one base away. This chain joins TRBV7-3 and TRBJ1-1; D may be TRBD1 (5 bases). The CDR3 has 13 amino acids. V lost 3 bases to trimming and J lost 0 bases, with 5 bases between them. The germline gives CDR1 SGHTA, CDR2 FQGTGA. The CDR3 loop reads CASSLTVNTEAFF. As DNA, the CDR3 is TGTGCCAGCAGCTTGACAGTGAACACTGAAGCTTTCTTT.

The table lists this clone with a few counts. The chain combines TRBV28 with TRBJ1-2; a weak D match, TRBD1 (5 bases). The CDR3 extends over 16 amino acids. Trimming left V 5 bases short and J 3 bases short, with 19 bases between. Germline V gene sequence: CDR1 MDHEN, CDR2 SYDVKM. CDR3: CASSTIMGLQDYGYTF. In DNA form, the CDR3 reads TGTGCCAGCAGTACCATCATGGGACTGCAAGACTATGGCTACACCTTC.

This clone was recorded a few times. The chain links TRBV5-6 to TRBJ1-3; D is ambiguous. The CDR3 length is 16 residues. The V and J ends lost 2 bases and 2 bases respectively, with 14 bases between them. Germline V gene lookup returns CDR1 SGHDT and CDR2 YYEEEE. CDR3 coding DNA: TGTGCCAGCAGCTTACGGGCGGGTGAACCTGGAAACACCATATATTTT. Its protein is CASSLRAGEPGNTIYF. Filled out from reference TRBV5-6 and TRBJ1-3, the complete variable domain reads DAGVTQSPTHLIKTRGQQVTLRCSPKSGHDTVSWYQQALGQGPQFIFQYYEEEERQRGNFPDRFSGHQFPNYSSELNVNALLLGDSALYLCASSLRAGEPGNTIYFGEGSWLTVV.

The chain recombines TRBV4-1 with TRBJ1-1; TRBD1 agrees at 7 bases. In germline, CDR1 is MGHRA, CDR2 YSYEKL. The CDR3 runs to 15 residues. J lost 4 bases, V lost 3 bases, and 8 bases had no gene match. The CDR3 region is CASSQEDRAATEAFF. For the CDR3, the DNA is TGCGCCAGCAGCCAGGAAGACAGGGCCGCCACTGAAGCTTTCTTT.

The CDR3 sequence is CASSSGDSYEQYF. CDR3 coding DNA: TGTGCCAGCAGCTCAGGGGACTCCTACGAGCAGTACTTC. V and J are TRBV6-6 and TRBJ2-7; D is perhaps TRBD1 (6 bases). Between the trimmed V and J ends, which lost 6 bases and 0 bases, there was a span of 9 bases. CDR3 length: 13 amino acids. Germline-derived CDR1 and CDR2 are MNHNY and SVGAGI (reference sequence).

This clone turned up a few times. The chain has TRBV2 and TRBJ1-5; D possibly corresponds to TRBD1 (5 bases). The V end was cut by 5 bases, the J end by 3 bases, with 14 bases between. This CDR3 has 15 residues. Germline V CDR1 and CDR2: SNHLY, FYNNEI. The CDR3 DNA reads TGTGCCAGCAGTACGACAGACAGACTCAATCAGCCCCAGCATTTT. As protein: CASSTTDRLNQPQHF.

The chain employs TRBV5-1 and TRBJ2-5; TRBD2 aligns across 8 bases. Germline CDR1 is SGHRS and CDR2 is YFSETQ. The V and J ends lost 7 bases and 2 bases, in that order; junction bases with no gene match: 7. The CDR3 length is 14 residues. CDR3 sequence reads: CASQAGVNQETQYF. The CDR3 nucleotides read TGCGCCAGCCAAGCGGGAGTTAATCAAGAGACCCAGTACTTC.

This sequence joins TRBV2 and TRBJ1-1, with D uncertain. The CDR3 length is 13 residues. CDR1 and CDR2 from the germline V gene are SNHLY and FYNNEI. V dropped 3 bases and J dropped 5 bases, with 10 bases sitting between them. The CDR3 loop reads CASSDWGGTEAFF. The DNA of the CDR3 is TGTGCCAGCAGTGACTGGGGAGGTACTGAAGCTTTCTTT.

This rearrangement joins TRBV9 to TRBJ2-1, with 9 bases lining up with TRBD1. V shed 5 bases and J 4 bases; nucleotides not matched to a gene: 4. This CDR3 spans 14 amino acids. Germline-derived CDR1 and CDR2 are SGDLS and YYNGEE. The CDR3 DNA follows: TGTGCCAGCAGTGGACAGGGGTTTTACAATGAGCAGTTCTTC. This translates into CASSGQGFYNEQFF.

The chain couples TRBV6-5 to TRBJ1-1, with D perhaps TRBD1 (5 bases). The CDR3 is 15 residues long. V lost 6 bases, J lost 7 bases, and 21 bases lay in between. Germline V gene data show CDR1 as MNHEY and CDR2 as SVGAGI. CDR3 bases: TGTGCCAGCAGGTTTACACCCGCTCTGGGGGGTGAAGCTTTCTTT. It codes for CASRFTPALGGEAFF.

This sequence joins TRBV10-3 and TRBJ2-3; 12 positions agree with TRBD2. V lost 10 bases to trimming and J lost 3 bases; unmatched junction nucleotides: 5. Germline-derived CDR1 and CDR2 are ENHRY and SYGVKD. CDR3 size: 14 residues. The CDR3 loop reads CATRLAGETDTQYF. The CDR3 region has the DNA TGTGCCACCCGACTAGCGGGAGAAACAGATACGCAGTATTTT.

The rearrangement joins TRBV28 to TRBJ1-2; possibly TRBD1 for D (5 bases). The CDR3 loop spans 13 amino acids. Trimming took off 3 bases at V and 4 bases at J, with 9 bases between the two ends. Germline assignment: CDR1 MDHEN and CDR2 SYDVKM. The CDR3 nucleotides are TGTGCCAGCAGTTTCGGGGACTCCTATGGCTACACCTTC. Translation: CASSFGDSYGYTF.